A single sample gave rise to the 20 T cell receptor beta chains below, sequenced in a study of cytomegalovirus exposure and HLA in healthy donors. With 60 Vbeta and 13 Jbeta primers, the PCR was carried out. This table comes from immunoSEQ multiplex PCR, and its TCRdb copy is limited to in-frame clones, with some not included. In the table there are under 150,000 clones, 76% of which are singletons. The specimen sequenced was PBMCs. These TCRs come from a young man in good health and CMV-seronegative.

The chain recombines TRBV18 with TRBJ1-1; 8 bases line up with TRBD1. There are 15 residues in the CDR3. CDR1 is KGHSH, CDR2 LQKENI, per germline. With V trimmed by 4 bases and J by 3 bases, 7 bases remained unmatched. CDR3 sequence: CASSRQPTGDTEAFF. Written as DNA, the CDR3 is TGTGCCAGCTCACGTCAGCCGACAGGGGACACTGAAGCTTTCTTT.

The genes are TRBV19 and TRBJ2-1; weak D call: TRBD2 (8 bases). Germline V lookup: CDR1 LNHDA, CDR2 SQIVND (reference sequence). Trimming stripped 7 bases from V and 3 bases from J, with 16 bases between. The CDR3 sequence is 15 residues long. DNA for the CDR3: TGTGCCAGTAAGGGGGCGGGAGGCCTCTACAATGAGCAGTTCTTC. It encodes CASKGAGGLYNEQFF.

The chain has TRBV11-3 and TRBJ1-2; maybe TRBD1 (5 bases). Trimming removed 5 bases at V and 4 bases at J, with 11 bases between. Germline values: CDR1 SGHNT, CDR2 YENEEA. There are 13 residues in the CDR3. CDR3 nucleotides: TGTGCCAGCAGCCTCGGAGGGGCCTATGGCTACACCTTC. It codes for CASSLGGAYGYTF.

The chain recombines TRBV6-4 with TRBJ2-1, with TRBD2 identical over 8 bases. The CDR3 is 14 amino acids. Germline CDR1 is MRHNA and CDR2 is SNTAGT. The ends lost 0 bases at V and 6 bases at J; junction bases unmatched: 1. CDR3: CASSDSGLANEQFF. CDR3 sequence (DNA): TGTGCCAGCAGTGACTCAGGACTAGCCAATGAGCAGTTCTTC.

The chain carries TRBV7-2 and TRBJ2-5; unclear D gene. The DNA matches TRBJ2-7 better at its end, which makes the J call doubtful. The germline V gene has CDR1 SGHTA and CDR2 FQGNSA. The CDR3 extends over 13 amino acids. The CDR3 loop reads CASSFPSSYEQYF. In DNA form, the CDR3 reads TGTGCCAGCAGCTTCCCGAGCTCCTACGAGCAGTACTTC.

The V call is TRBV28, the J call TRBJ2-6; 14 bases are shared with TRBD2. Germline lookup yields CDR1 MDHEN and CDR2 SYDVKM. This CDR3 region has 20 residues. The V segment lost 4 bases and the J segment 0 bases; nucleotides outside the gene matches: 8. The CDR3 DNA reads TGTGCCAGCAGTTGGGGACTAGCGGGAGTTCTGCGCTCTGGGGCCAACGTCCTGACTTTC. This codes for CASSWGLAGVLRSGANVLTF.

This chain links TRBV4-1 with TRBJ2-3; the match to TRBD2 covers 10 bases. With V trimmed by 4 bases and J by 4 bases, 5 bases remained unmatched. CDR3 length equals 15 residues. Germline CDR1 is MGHRA and CDR2 is YSYEKL. The CDR3 region has the DNA TGCGCCAGCAGCCCGCTAGCGGGAGTTGCAGATACGCAGTATTTT. It yields the protein CASSPLAGVADTQYF.

This rearrangement joins TRBV6-4 to TRBJ1-1, with TRBD1 matching 7 bases. Germline V gene sequence: CDR1 MRHNA, CDR2 SNTAGT. Trimming cost V 5 bases and J 9 bases; bases outside gene matches: 9. The CDR3 has 13 amino acids. CDR3 protein: CASSQGTETKAFF. The CDR3 nucleotides are TGTGCCAGCAGTCAAGGGACAGAGACTAAAGCTTTCTTT.

The rearrangement joins TRBV10-1 to TRBJ2-1; TRBD1 might be the D (5 bases). The CDR3 sequence is 12 residues long. Trimming left V 0 bases short and J 9 bases short, with 6 bases between. Germline V gene lookup returns CDR1 WNHNN and CDR2 SYGVQD (reference sequence). The CDR3 DNA reads TGCGCCAGCAGTGAGTCAACAGGTGAGCAGTTCTTC. It encodes CASSESTGEQFF.

This clone was seen only a few times. The chain has TRBV2 and TRBJ2-7, with D possibly being TRBD2 (6 bases). The CDR3 totals 13 residues. V shed 4 bases and J shed 2 bases, with 9 bases lying between them. Germline CDR1 reads SNHLY; CDR2 reads FYNNEI. The CDR3 spells CASSVSGPYEQYF. In nucleotides, the CDR3 is TGTGCCAGCAGTGTTAGCGGCCCCTACGAGCAGTACTTC.

The rearrangement uses TRBV5-1 and TRBJ1-4, with unresolved D. Trimming took 7 bases from V and 5 from J, leaving 12 bases between them. This CDR3 spans 13 amino acids. Germline-derived CDR1 and CDR2 are SGHRS and YFSETQ. CDR3 sequence reads: CASQGARNEKLFF. The DNA for the CDR3 is TGCGCCAGCCAAGGAGCAAGGAATGAAAAACTGTTTTTT.

The rearrangement joins TRBV5-1 to TRBJ2-5; 9 bases agree with TRBD2. The germline V gene has CDR1 SGHRS and CDR2 YFSETQ. The CDR3 length is 15 residues. The V gene end was trimmed by 0 bases and the J gene end by 2 bases; junction bases not matched to a gene: 2. The CDR3 region is CASSLGTSGQETQYF. The CDR3 DNA reads as TGCGCCAGCAGCTTGGGCACTAGCGGGCAAGAGACCCAGTACTTC.

The gene calls are TRBV10-3 and TRBJ1-2, with D tentatively TRBD1 (6 bases). CDR1 and CDR2 (germline): ENHRY, SYGVKD. V dropped 3 bases and J dropped 3 bases, with 11 bases sitting between them. The CDR3 has 14 amino acids. The CDR3: CAISDSYRDYGYTF. Here the CDR3 DNA reads TGTGCCATCAGTGACAGTTACAGGGACTATGGCTACACCTTC.

V is TRBV5-1 and J is TRBJ2-7; D possibly corresponds to TRBD2 (6 bases). From germline, CDR1 is SGHRS and CDR2 YFSETQ. The CDR3 is 15 amino acids. Deletions cut 0 bases from V and 4 bases from J, with 14 bases between. Here the CDR3 reads CASSLVPRDSYEQYF. The CDR3 coding sequence is TGCGCCAGCAGCTTGGTACCCCGGGACTCGTACGAGCAGTACTTC.

The chain couples TRBV4-2 to TRBJ2-7, with D possibly matching TRBD2 (6 bases). V lost 0 bases, J lost 2 bases, and 11 bases lay in between. In germline, CDR1 is LGHNA, CDR2 YNFKEQ. This CDR3 region has 15 residues. CDR3 sequence: CASSQEGLQPYEQYF. The CDR3, as DNA: TGTGCCAGCAGCCAAGAGGGACTGCAACCCTACGAGCAGTACTTC.

CDR3 loop: CASSEGGQGGNEKLFF. The CDR3 nucleotides read TGTGCCAGCAGTGAAGGAGGTCAGGGAGGTAATGAAAAACTGTTTTTT. The chain recombines TRBV6-1 with TRBJ1-4; possible D gene TRBD1, 5 bases. V was clipped by 1 base and J by 4 bases, with 13 bases between them. Germline CDR1 is MNHNS and CDR2 is SASEGT. There are 16 residues in the CDR3.

The chain is built from TRBV11-2 and TRBJ2-1; 7 bases line up with TRBD2. Germline CDR1 SGHAT, CDR2 FQNNGV. This CDR3 comprises 16 residues. V shed 5 bases, J shed 4 bases, and the junction held 11 bases outside the gene matches. Here the CDR3 reads CASSPFASGGYNEQFF. The CDR3 DNA sequence: TGTGCCAGCAGCCCCTTTGCTAGCGGTGGATACAATGAGCAGTTCTTC.

The chain carries TRBV5-5 and TRBJ2-3, with D tentatively TRBD2 (6 bases). V lost 0 bases and J 4 bases, leaving 18 bases between the germline ends. CDR1 SGHKS and CDR2 YYEKEE come from the germline V gene (reference sequence). The CDR3 is made up of 17 amino acids. In DNA, the CDR3 is TGTGCCAGCAGCTTGGACGGGACTGGGGCTAACGCAGATACGCAGTATTTT. Its translation: CASSLDGTGANADTQYF. The whole variable domain, filled in from reference TRBV5-5 and TRBJ2-3, reads DAGVTQSPTHLIKTRGQQVTLRCSPISGHKSVSWYQQVLGQGPQFIFQYYEKEERGRGNFPDRFSARQFPNYSSELNVNALLLGDSALYLCASSLDGTGANADTQYFGPGTRLTVL.

V and J are TRBV2 and TRBJ1-5; D is undetermined. This CDR3 spans 14 amino acids. Germline lookup yields CDR1 SNHLY and CDR2 FYNNEI. V gave up 8 bases and J gave up 4 bases, with 15 bases separating them. The DNA for the CDR3 is TGTGCCAGCTCGAGATTACAGCAAAATCAGCCCCAGCATTTT. Translation gives CASSRLQQNQPQHF.

This chain links TRBV11-1 with TRBJ2-3; unclear D gene. The CDR3 totals 16 residues. Germline loops: CDR1 SGHAT, CDR2 FQDESV (reference sequence). V lost 1 base, J lost 2 bases, and 13 bases lay in between. DNA of the CDR3: TGTGCCAGCAGCTTAGGGATAGCCCGTCTCACAGATACGCAGTATTTT. Protein sequence: CASSLGIARLTDTQYF.